Listed below are T cell receptor beta chains from one sample, sequenced in a study of blood T cell repertoires in COVID-19. The repertoire was sequenced with immunoSEQ multiplex PCR; TCRdb's copy has only in-frame clones and lacks some. The repertoire consists of about 56,000 clones, with 89% occurring once and the leading ten covering roughly 20%. The sample consisted of peripheral blood. All receptors come from a human donor in a cohort sampled during active COVID-19. CDR3s include the opening cysteine and the closing phenylalanine or tryptophan. D genes are given only for firm matches. The size of a clone is reported for some rows only, either as once, few or many, or as a class for expanded clones.

TRBD2 TRBJ2-6 once TRBV9 TGTGCCAGCAGCGCCACGGGGGGTAACGCTGGGGCCAACGTCCTGACTTTC CASSATGGNAGANVLTF
. TRBJ1-1 . TRBV10-3 TGTGCCACCAATATCGACAGGCCCAACACTGAAGCTTTCTTT CATNIDRPNTEAFF
. TRBJ1-1 . TRBV27 TGTGCCAGCAGTGTCCAGGTGAACACTGAAGCTTTCTTT CASSVQVNTEAFF
TRBD1 TRBJ2-6 few TRBV9 TGTGCCAGCAGTTCGGGGGACAGGCTTCTCTCTGGGGCCAACGTCCTGACTTTC CASSSGDRLLSGANVLTF
TRBD1 TRBJ1-6 . TRBV4-3 TGCGCCAGCAGCCAAGATAGGAACAGGGGAATGGAAACCCTCCACTTT CASSQDRNRGMETLHF
. TRBJ2-5 . TRBV7-2 TGTGCCAGCAGTCAACAAGAGACCCAGTACTTC CASSQQETQYF
TRBD2 TRBJ2-3 once TRBV5-1 TGCGCCAGCAGCCTTCCTAGCGGGGGCGGGGATACGCAGTATTTT CASSLPSGGGDTQYF
. TRBJ1-5 few TRBV27 TGTGCCAGCAGGCCCCGGGTGAATCAGCCCCAGCATTTT CASRPRVNQPQHF
. TRBJ1-2 . TRBV6-5 TGTGCCAGCAGAAGGGGGGGACGGGATAACTATGGCTACACCTTC CASRRGGRDNYGYTF
TRBD1 TRBJ2-6 . TRBV7-2 TGTGCCAGCAGCTCCCCCCGGGGACAGGGCCCCCTCGTCCTGACTTTC CASSSPRGQGPLVLTF
. TRBJ2-1 . TRBV19 TGTGCCAGCGGGTCCTACAATGAGCAGTTCTTC CASGSYNEQFF
TRBD1 TRBJ1-1 . TRBV7-9 TGTGCCAGCAGCTTGAACAGGGGGCTGGGGACTGAAGCTTTCTTT CASSLNRGLGTEAFF
. TRBJ2-3 . TRBV5-1 TGCGCCAGCAGCTTGGGGGTTTCAGGCAAGAGCACAGATACGCAGTATTTT CASSLGVSGKSTDTQYF
TRBD1 TRBJ1-5 . TRBV6-5 TGTGCCAGCGGGCGAGACAGGGTTAGCAATCAGCCCCAGCATTTT CASGRDRVSNQPQHF
. TRBJ1-1 . TRBV2 TGTGCCAGCACTCTAAGTGGGGGGGACGGGACTGAAGCTTTCTTT CASTLSGGDGTEAFF
TRBD1 TRBJ1-6 . TRBV6-2/TRBV6-3 TGTGCCAGCAGTTACGAGGACAGGGTAAATTCACCCCTCCACTTT CASSYEDRVNSPLHF
TRBD2 TRBJ2-3 . TRBV6-5 TGTGCCAGCAGCAGCGGGGGCACAGATACGCAGTATTTT CASSSGGTDTQYF
TRBD1 TRBJ1-2 once TRBV10-3 TGTGCCATCAGTGAGTCCCTGGGACAGGGTGCCTATGGCTACACCTTC CAISESLGQGAYGYTF
TRBD2 TRBJ2-5 . TRBV7-2 TGTGCCAGCAGCTTACCTACTGGGACTAGCGGGGGTTACCAAGAGACCCAGTACTTC CASSLPTGTSGGYQETQYF
TRBD2 TRBJ2-7 . TRBV11-2 TGTGCCAGCAGCTTTAGGGACTACCCCTACGAGCAGTACTTC CASSFRDYPYEQYF
TRBD2 TRBJ2-1 . TRBV5-1 TGCGCCAGCAGCGAATTAGCGGGAAGAACCTACAATGAGCAGTTCTTC CASSELAGRTYNEQFF
TRBD2 TRBJ2-1 . TRBV2 TGTGCCAGCAGACTGACTAGCGGGGGGGTATCCAATGAGCAGTTCTTC CASRLTSGGVSNEQFF
TRBD1 TRBJ2-2 . TRBV10-3 TGTGCCATCAGCCTGACAGGGGTTACCGGGGAGCTGTTTTTT CAISLTGVTGELFF
TRBD1 TRBJ2-5 . TRBV6-5 TGTGCCAGCACCGCGACAGGGGGCCGACAAGAGACCCAGTACTTC CASTATGGRQETQYF
TRBD1 TRBJ2-5 . TRBV19 TGTGCCAGTAGTCGGGACAGGGCAAGAGAGACCCAGTACTTC CASSRDRARETQYF
TRBD1 TRBJ1-2 few TRBV6-5 TGTGCCAGCAGTAGCACAGGGGGCGCGGGCTATGGCTACACCTTC CASSSTGGAGYGYTF
. TRBJ2-3 . TRBV18 TGTGCCAGCTCACCAGAACTGGCAGGTGGCACAGATACGCAGTATTTT CASSPELAGGTDTQYF